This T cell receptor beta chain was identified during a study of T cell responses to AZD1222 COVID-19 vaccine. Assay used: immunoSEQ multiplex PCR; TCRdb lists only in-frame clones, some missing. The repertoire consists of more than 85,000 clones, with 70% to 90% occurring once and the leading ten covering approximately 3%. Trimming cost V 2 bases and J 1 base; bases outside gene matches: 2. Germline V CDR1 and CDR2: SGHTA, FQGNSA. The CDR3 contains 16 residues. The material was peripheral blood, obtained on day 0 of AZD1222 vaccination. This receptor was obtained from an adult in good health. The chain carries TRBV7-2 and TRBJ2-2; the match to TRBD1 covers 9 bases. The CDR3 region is CASSLYRGRNTGELFF. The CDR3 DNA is TGTGCCAGCAGCTTATACAGGGGGCGGAACACCGGGGAGCTGTTTTTT.